The rows below give T cell receptor beta chains drawn from one sample of a study of blood T cell repertoires in COVID-19. Sequenced by immunoSEQ multiplex PCR; TCRdb stores in-frame clones only, minus some. The data contain about 240,000 clones, 86% of them singletons. Material for sequencing was peripheral blood. Every receptor here comes from a woman in her thirties who had recovered from COVID-19. CDR3s leave out the opening cysteine and the closing phenylalanine or tryptophan. A D gene is named only where the DNA matches it firmly.

CDR3 protein: ASSGTDGRDNEKLF
J gene: TRBJ1-4
D gene: .
V gene: TRBV27

CDR3 protein: ASSQQGQGYHEQF
J gene: TRBJ2-1
D gene: TRBD1
V gene: TRBV27

CDR3 protein: ASSPEEGGGGGRPQY
J gene: TRBJ2-5
D gene: .
V gene: TRBV7-2

CDR3 protein: ASSKTGDLTYNEQF
J gene: TRBJ2-1
D gene: .
V gene: TRBV19

CDR3 protein: ASSITGWNNEQF
J gene: TRBJ2-1
D gene: .
V gene: TRBV6-2/TRBV6-3

CDR3 protein: ASSERLAGGSSSYEQY
J gene: TRBJ2-7
D gene: TRBD2
V gene: TRBV2

CDR3 protein: ASSPNQGNYGYT
J gene: TRBJ1-2
D gene: .
V gene: TRBV18

CDR3 protein: ASSPRGLAGGHRQGADTQY
J gene: TRBJ2-3
D gene: TRBD2
V gene: TRBV7-3

CDR3 protein: ASSLGSGGLGDEQY
J gene: TRBJ2-7
D gene: TRBD2
V gene: TRBV5-4

CDR3 protein: ASSPSGNSYEQY
J gene: TRBJ2-7
D gene: .
V gene: TRBV6-5

CDR3 protein: ASSERQGTDTQY
J gene: TRBJ2-3
D gene: .
V gene: TRBV7-9

CDR3 protein: ASSKDRGVGTEAF
J gene: TRBJ1-1
D gene: TRBD1
V gene: TRBV14

CDR3 protein: ASSAGTGGTDTQY
J gene: TRBJ2-3
D gene: TRBD1
V gene: TRBV9

CDR3 protein: ASSYFGTSDYEQY
J gene: TRBJ2-7
D gene: TRBD2
V gene: TRBV6-2/TRBV6-3

CDR3 protein: SVVQGEYTGELF
J gene: TRBJ2-2
D gene: TRBD1
V gene: TRBV29-1

CDR3 protein: SVEDTSGASYEQY
J gene: TRBJ2-7
D gene: TRBD2
V gene: TRBV29-1

CDR3 protein: ASGGYYSNQPQH
J gene: TRBJ1-5
D gene: .
V gene: TRBV19

CDR3 protein: ASSLDGGQN
J gene: TRBJ2-7
D gene: .
V gene: TRBV7-9

CDR3 protein: ASSLAGLGVTDTQY
J gene: TRBJ2-3
D gene: TRBD2
V gene: TRBV7-9

CDR3 protein: ASSVGDQGPFYGYT
J gene: TRBJ1-2
D gene: .
V gene: TRBV9

CDR3 protein: ASSYSGTVYEQY
J gene: TRBJ2-7
D gene: TRBD1
V gene: TRBV6-6

CDR3 protein: ASGLEEGLNYGYT
J gene: TRBJ1-2
D gene: .
V gene: TRBV12-5

CDR3 protein: ASSPLGRGGYT
J gene: TRBJ1-2
D gene: .
V gene: TRBV6-5

CDR3 protein: ASSLEDRVGGYT
J gene: TRBJ1-2
D gene: TRBD1
V gene: TRBV5-1

CDR3 protein: ASSLARTGEAF
J gene: TRBJ1-1
D gene: .
V gene: TRBV7-2

CDR3 protein: ASSKQGESYNEQF
J gene: TRBJ2-1
D gene: .
V gene: TRBV5-6

CDR3 protein: ASSENGGPYNEQF
J gene: TRBJ2-1
D gene: .
V gene: TRBV2

CDR3 protein: AITRDFADTQY
J gene: TRBJ2-3
D gene: .
V gene: TRBV10-3

CDR3 protein: ASSFQGITEAF
J gene: TRBJ1-1
D gene: .
V gene: TRBV27

CDR3 protein: ASSEWSMRETQY
J gene: TRBJ2-5
D gene: .
V gene: TRBV6-1

CDR3 protein: ASSGHQGRETQY
J gene: TRBJ2-5
D gene: .
V gene: TRBV6-6

CDR3 protein: ASSIVGQGAGVNTEAF
J gene: TRBJ1-1
D gene: TRBD1
V gene: TRBV19

CDR3 protein: SVQGGTGGQNYGYT
J gene: TRBJ1-2
D gene: TRBD1
V gene: TRBV29-1

CDR3 protein: ASSIQGDGNTIY
J gene: TRBJ1-3
D gene: TRBD1
V gene: TRBV19

CDR3 protein: ASSYGGWDTEAF
J gene: TRBJ1-1
D gene: .
V gene: TRBV6-5

CDR3 protein: ASSFRGLAGDSWDLAKNIQY
J gene: TRBJ2-4
D gene: TRBD2
V gene: TRBV11-2

CDR3 protein: ASSSGLAGGYNEQF
J gene: TRBJ2-1
D gene: TRBD2
V gene: TRBV3-1/TRBV3-2

CDR3 protein: ASSSDYTYEQY
J gene: TRBJ2-7
D gene: .
V gene: TRBV5-5

CDR3 protein: ASSLGARLAGVQETQY
J gene: TRBJ2-5
D gene: TRBD2
V gene: TRBV5-1

CDR3 protein: ASSLLAGTYNEQF
J gene: TRBJ2-1
D gene: TRBD2
V gene: TRBV7-3

CDR3 protein: ASRPTGTSNEQF
J gene: TRBJ2-1
D gene: .
V gene: TRBV12-2

CDR3 protein: ASSSGELF
J gene: TRBJ2-2
D gene: .
V gene: TRBV19

CDR3 protein: ASYLPGLAGGPTDTQY
J gene: TRBJ2-3
D gene: TRBD2
V gene: TRBV5-5

CDR3 protein: ASSISGQGGSPLH
J gene: TRBJ1-6
D gene: TRBD1
V gene: TRBV7-6

CDR3 protein: ASSEVADREQY
J gene: TRBJ2-7
D gene: TRBD1
V gene: TRBV6-1

CDR3 protein: ASGRPTGHTGELF
J gene: TRBJ2-2
D gene: TRBD1
V gene: TRBV12-5

CDR3 protein: ASSLQGKGNQPQH
J gene: TRBJ1-5
D gene: .
V gene: TRBV6-2/TRBV6-3

CDR3 protein: ASSFSGTGNEKLF
J gene: TRBJ1-4
D gene: TRBD1
V gene: TRBV9

CDR3 protein: ASKRTGRRTEAF
J gene: TRBJ1-1
D gene: TRBD1
V gene: TRBV6-5

CDR3 protein: ASSQVYRGQGSEKLF
J gene: TRBJ1-4
D gene: TRBD1
V gene: TRBV4-1